This T cell receptor beta chain originates from a study of technical replicates of blood from a handful of donors. Clones were sequenced by immunoSEQ multiplex PCR, and TCRdb holds only the in-frame ones, with some missing. The table shows roughly 73,000 clones, with 93% occurring only once. Germline CDR1 and CDR2: SEHNR and FQNEAQ (reference sequence). V lost 5 bases to trimming and J lost 6 bases; unmatched junction nucleotides: 10. This CDR3 is 16 amino acids long. The sequence was obtained from a human donor in good health. The sequenced material came from T cells isolated from PBMCs. V and J are TRBV7-9 and TRBJ2-1, with 10 bases that match TRBD1. CDR3 DNA: TGTGCCAGCAGCACCTGGGACAGGGGCCGGTTCAATGAGCAGTTCTTC. Its protein product is CASSTWDRGRFNEQFF.